Listed here are 26 T cell receptor beta chains from one sample, sequenced in a study of cytomegalovirus exposure and HLA in healthy donors. Both 60 Vbeta primers and 13 Jbeta primers went into the PCR. Clones were sequenced by immunoSEQ multiplex PCR, and TCRdb holds only the in-frame ones, with some missing. This sample has under 150,000 clones, with around 73% found just once. Sequencing was done on a sample of PBMCs. These receptors originate from a human donor in good health.

The chain has TRBV10-1 and TRBJ2-1; TRBD2 aligns across 9 bases. Per germline, CDR1 WNHNN and CDR2 SYGVQD (reference sequence). The CDR3 runs to 16 residues. V gave up 3 bases and J gave up 2 bases; unmatched junction bases: 5. CDR3 amino acids: CASSERTSDTYNEQFF. CDR3 bases: TGCGCCAGCAGTGAACGGACTAGCGACACCTACAATGAGCAGTTCTTC.

The V and J genes are TRBV7-9 and TRBJ1-2; 7 nucleotides match TRBD1. CDR1 and CDR2 from the germline V gene are SEHNR and FQNEAQ (reference sequence). The junction had 6 bases not matched to a gene; V was cut back by 1 base and J by 10 bases. This CDR3 contains 13 residues. The CDR3 spells CASSLGTGGAYTF. The CDR3 bases are TGTGCCAGCAGCTTAGGGACAGGAGGGGCCTACACCTTC.

Note on this clone: One end of the junction fails to match germline, which may point to a read error. V and J are TRBV7-9 and TRBJ2-1; 9 nucleotides align to TRBD2. Germline CDR1 and CDR2: SEHNR and FQNEAQ (reference sequence). The CDR3 runs to 16 residues. The CDR3 nucleotides are TGTTCCAGCAGCTTAGGGGGGGCTAGCGGGGACAATGAGCAGTTCTTC. Its translation: CSSSLGGASGDNEQFF. The whole variable domain, filled in from reference TRBV7-9 and TRBJ2-1, reads DTGVSQNPRHKITKRGQNVTFRCDPISEHNRLYWYRQTLGQGPEFLTYFQNEAQLEKSRLLSDRFSAERPKGSFSTLEIQRTEQGDSAMYLCSSSLGGASGDNEQFFGPGTRLTVL.

J is TRBJ2-2 and V is TRBV18; 10 bases fit TRBD2. Germline V CDR1 and CDR2: KGHSH, LQKENI. The CDR3 extends over 16 amino acids. Losses at the gene ends were 1 base for V and 6 bases for J; bases not matched to a gene: 5. CDR3 nucleotide sequence: TGTGCCAGCTCACCACAGAGCGGGAGGGCCGCCGGGGAGCTGTTTTTT. This sequence encodes CASSPQSGRAAGELFF.

This clone was observed a handful of times. The chain recombines TRBV9 with TRBJ2-1, with 11 bases identical to TRBD2. V was clipped by 4 bases and J by 7 bases; unmatched bases: 7. CDR1 SGDLS and CDR2 YYNGEE come from the germline V gene. The CDR3 sequence is 15 residues long. The CDR3 loop is CASSKGVAGGNEQFF. The CDR3 DNA is TGTGCCAGCAGCAAGGGAGTAGCGGGAGGGAATGAGCAGTTCTTC. The whole variable domain, filled in from reference TRBV9 and TRBJ2-1, reads DSGVTQTPKHLITATGQRVTLRCSPRSGDLSVYWYQQSLDQGLQFLIQYYNGEERAKGNILERFSAQQFPDLHSELNLSSLELGDSALYFCASSKGVAGGNEQFFGPGTRLTVL.

The J gene is TRBJ2-3, the V gene TRBV10-3; 10 bases map to TRBD2. This CDR3 is 16 amino acids long. Germline loops: CDR1 ENHRY, CDR2 SYGVKD. After removal of 3 bases from V and 5 bases from J, the junction contained 8 bases not matched to a gene. CDR3 nucleotide sequence: TGTGCCATCAGTGACCCTAGCGGGGGCTTGGGAGATACGCAGTATTTT. Encoded protein: CAISDPSGGLGDTQYF.

The rearrangement uses TRBV7-8 and TRBJ2-3, with 8 nucleotides matching TRBD2. CDR3 length: 16 amino acids. V lost 8 bases, J lost 4 bases, and 14 bases stayed unmatched. Germline V lookup: CDR1 SGHVS, CDR2 FQNEAQ. In DNA, the CDR3 is TGTGCCAGCCAAGCGTCGCTGCGGGAGGTCCCAGATACGCAGTATTTT. Protein: CASQASLREVPDTQYF.

On this clone: Germline is not matched at one junction end, which may reflect a read error. Additional DNA sequences in this sample encode the identical CDR3. J is TRBJ2-7 and V is TRBV14, with D perhaps TRBD2 (5 bases). CDR1 is SGHDN and CDR2 is FVKESK in the germline V gene. This CDR3 has 14 residues. CDR3 DNA sequence: TGTGCCAGCAGCTTCGGAGGCAGCTCCTACGAGCAATACTTC. It yields the protein CASSFGGSSYEQYF.

V is TRBV4-3 and J is TRBJ2-7; 8 bases are a match to TRBD2. The CDR3 is 18 residues long. The V and J ends lost 0 bases and 7 bases, in that order; junction bases with no gene match: 17. Germline V lookup: CDR1 LGHNA, CDR2 YSLEER. The CDR3 sequence is CASSQDLKIAGGLREQYF. In DNA, the CDR3 is TGCGCCAGCAGCCAAGATCTAAAGATCGCGGGGGGACTAAGAGAGCAGTACTTC.

A note on this clone: Other DNA sequences in the same sample also yield this CDR3. CDR3 sequence: CASSLPGNQPQHF. CDR3 in DNA: TGTGCCAGCAGCTTGCCGGGGAATCAGCCCCAGCATTTT. The chain carries TRBV7-2 and TRBJ1-5, with D unclear. Trimming shortened V by 3 bases and J by 4 bases, and 7 bases separated the two germline ends. The length of the CDR3 is 13 residues. Germline V gene sequence: CDR1 SGHTA, CDR2 FQGNSA.

The chain combines TRBV29-1 with TRBJ2-5; 7 bases agree with TRBD1. Germline CDR1 and CDR2: SQVTM and ANQGSEA. After removal of 3 bases from V and 1 base from J, the junction contained 2 bases not matched to a gene. The CDR3 runs to 13 residues. CDR3 nucleotide sequence: TGCAGCGTTGATGGACAGGTCCAAGAGACCCAGTACTTC. It is translated as CSVDGQVQETQYF.

The chain uses TRBV5-1 and TRBJ2-7, with D possibly being TRBD2 (5 bases). The CDR3 length is 12 residues. CDR1 and CDR2 from the germline V gene are SGHRS and YFSETQ. V was clipped by 4 bases and J by 3 bases, with 8 bases between them. CDR3 coding DNA: TGCGCCAGCAGCCCAGCGGACTACGAGCAGTACTTC. This encodes CASSPADYEQYF.

This clone was observed a handful of times. The CDR3 protein is CASSMGAGGRDTEAFF. Written as DNA, the CDR3 is TGTGCCAGTAGTATGGGGGCAGGGGGCAGAGACACTGAAGCTTTCTTT. V gene TRBV19 combines with J gene TRBJ1-1, with 8 bases matching TRBD1. The V gene's germline CDR1 is LNHDA and CDR2 SQIVND (reference sequence). This CDR3 comprises 16 residues. After removal of 3 bases from V and 3 bases from J, the junction contained 9 bases not matched to a gene.

J is TRBJ2-7 and V is TRBV5-8, with TRBD1 matching over 11 bases. V dropped 0 bases and J dropped 2; count of bases not matched to a gene: 4. Germline CDR1 and CDR2: SGHTS and YDEGEE. This CDR3 spans 16 amino acids. The CDR3 region is CASSLGTGGAAYEQYF. The CDR3 DNA follows: TGTGCCAGCAGCTTGGGGACAGGGGGCGCCGCCTACGAGCAGTACTTC.

The chain carries TRBV7-9 and TRBJ2-3; unclear D gene. V lost 5 bases, J lost 5 bases, and 14 bases lay in between. This CDR3 has 14 residues. Germline-derived CDR1 and CDR2 are SEHNR and FQNEAQ (reference sequence). The CDR3 reads CASSLGAPGDTQYF. CDR3 nucleotides: TGTGCCAGCAGCCTGGGTGCGCCGGGAGATACGCAGTATTTT. The full variable domain, in which reference TRBV7-9 and TRBJ2-3 provide the parts outside the CDR3, is DTGVSQNPRHKITKRGQNVTFRCDPISEHNRLYWYRQTLGQGPEFLTYFQNEAQLEKSRLLSDRFSAERPKGSFSTLEIQRTEQGDSAMYLCASSLGAPGDTQYFGPGTRLTVL.

This chain joins TRBV9 and TRBJ2-3, with D possibly TRBD1 on 6 matching bases. V gave up 2 bases and J gave up 2 bases, with 12 bases separating them. CDR3 length equals 15 residues. Germline loops: CDR1 SGDLS, CDR2 YYNGEE. This CDR3 reads CASSVQGSSTDTQYF. The CDR3 nucleotides read TGTGCCAGCAGCGTCCAGGGGTCGTCCACAGATACGCAGTATTTT. Full variable domain (remainder filled in from reference TRBV9 and TRBJ2-3): DSGVTQTPKHLITATGQRVTLRCSPRSGDLSVYWYQQSLDQGLQFLIQYYNGEERAKGNILERFSAQQFPDLHSELNLSSLELGDSALYFCASSVQGSSTDTQYFGPGTRLTVL.

This clone was found once. The genes are TRBV6-6 and TRBJ1-1, with D perhaps TRBD1 (6 bases). V was clipped by 3 bases and J by 3 bases, with 11 bases between them. The CDR3 length is 14 residues. Per germline, CDR1 MNHNY and CDR2 SVGAGI (reference sequence). CDR3 amino acids: CASSYEGGDTEAFF. CDR3 DNA: TGTGCCAGCAGTTATGAGGGGGGGGACACTGAAGCTTTCTTT.

This clone was seen ten or more times. The chain employs TRBV5-4 and TRBJ2-1; TRBD2 matches at 8 bases. CDR3 length equals 16 residues. V lost 6 bases and J lost 1; bases outside the gene matches: 9. Germline V gene sequence: CDR1 SGHNT, CDR2 YYREEE (reference sequence). The CDR3 loop is CASTPTGTRSYNEQFF. Written as DNA, the CDR3 is TGTGCCAGCACCCCCACCGGGACTAGGTCCTACAATGAGCAGTTCTTC.

This clone turned up a few times. Other DNA sequences in this sample translate to the same CDR3. The gene calls are TRBV6-5 and TRBJ1-2, with 11 positions matching TRBD1. The length of the CDR3 is 14 residues. Germline V lookup: CDR1 MNHEY, CDR2 SVGAGI. V dropped 5 bases and J dropped 7; count of bases not matched to a gene: 6. The CDR3 region is CASSPGQGARGYTF. In nucleotides, the CDR3 is TGTGCCAGCAGTCCTGGACAGGGGGCGCGTGGCTACACCTTC.

Regarding this clone: Other DNA variants within this sample encode the same CDR3. The chain uses TRBV7-2 and TRBJ2-7; D is uncertain. CDR1 SGHTA and CDR2 FQGNSA come from the germline V gene. CDR3 size: 13 residues. With 2 bases removed from V and 1 base from J, the gap between germline ends came to 6 bases. CDR3 sequence reads: CASSLSRSYEQYF. The CDR3 region has the DNA TGTGCCAGCAGCTTAAGTCGGTCCTACGAGCAGTACTTC.

The rearrangement uses TRBV7-2 and TRBJ1-5; 9 bases align to TRBD1. Germline assignment: CDR1 SGHTA and CDR2 FQGNSA. This CDR3 is built from 14 residues. V gave up 6 bases and J gave up 7 bases; unmatched junction bases: 7. The CDR3 sequence is CASSRDRVEQPQHF. DNA for the CDR3: TGTGCCAGCAGTCGGGACAGGGTAGAACAGCCCCAGCATTTT.

The chain employs TRBV7-2 and TRBJ2-7; 8 bases are a match to TRBD1. V was clipped by 3 bases and J by 3 bases; unmatched bases: 4. This CDR3 has 14 amino acids. CDR1 and CDR2 (germline): SGHTA, FQGNSA. The CDR3 sequence: CASSFMDRDYEQYF. Here the CDR3 DNA reads TGTGCCAGCAGCTTTATGGACAGGGACTACGAGCAGTACTTC. Using reference TRBV7-2 and TRBJ2-7 for the parts outside the CDR3, the full variable domain is GAGVSQSPSNKVTEKGKDVELRCDPISGHTALYWYRQSLGQGLEFLIYFQGNSAPDKSGLPSDRFSAERTGGSVSTLTIQRTQQEDSAVYLCASSFMDRDYEQYFGPGTRLTVT.

The rearrangement uses TRBV10-3 and TRBJ2-7; TRBD2 agrees at 12 bases. The CDR3 spans 15 residues. CDR1 and CDR2 from the germline V gene are ENHRY and SYGVKD. With V trimmed by 6 bases and J by 6 bases, 9 bases remained unmatched. CDR3 region: CAISPLAGGQVEQYF. For the CDR3, the DNA is TGTGCCATCAGCCCACTAGCGGGGGGCCAGGTCGAGCAGTACTTC.

V usage is TRBV28 and J usage is TRBJ2-7, with 9 bases aligning to TRBD2. Germline CDR1 MDHEN, CDR2 SYDVKM. V dropped 6 bases and J dropped 3; count of bases not matched to a gene: 9. CDR3 length equals 15 residues. The CDR3 DNA is TGTGCCAGCAGGCGCAATAGCGGGGGCTACTACGAGCAGTACTTC. Its translation: CASRRNSGGYYEQYF.

Regarding this clone: An end of the junction does not agree with germline; a read error may underlie this. This chain connects TRBV7-9 to TRBJ1-2, with no clear D. The CDR3 has 13 amino acids. CDR1 and CDR2 (germline): SEHNR, FQNEAQ (reference sequence). The DNA of the CDR3 is TGTTCCAGCAGCTTAAGCCTTCCGGGTGGCTACACCTTC. Its translation: CSSSLSLPGGYTF.

This chain joins TRBV25-1 and TRBJ1-4, with a tentative D call TRBD1 (6 bases). The CDR3 consists of 15 residues. Germline V gene sequence: CDR1 MGHDK, CDR2 SYGVNS. The V end was cut by 4 bases, the J end by 0 bases, with 9 bases between. Written as DNA, the CDR3 is TGTGCCAGCAGTGTGACAGGTTCAACTAATGAAAAACTGTTTTTT. Its protein is CASSVTGSTNEKLFF. Filled out from reference TRBV25-1 and TRBJ1-4, the complete variable domain reads EADIYQTPRYLVIGTGKKITLECSQTMGHDKMYWYQQDPGMELHLIHYSYGVNSTEKGDLSSESTVSRIRTEHFPLTLESARPSHTSQYLCASSVTGSTNEKLFFGSGTQLSVL.